This T cell receptor (beta chain) was retrieved from a study of CD8+ T cells in alopecia areata. The treatment here: oral pan-JAK inhibitor, 5-10 mg twice daily. Individuals with alopecia areata gave both lesional scalp punch biopsies and peripheral blood for collection. The study's findings and limits: Clonality exceeded that of normal scalp in lesional scalp, most notably in alopecia totalis/universalis.

Extracted RNA was reverse transcribed into cDNA, the sequencing template. TCRdb's copy holds only in-frame clones and misses some; the assay was immunoSEQ multiplex PCR. The sample lists 150,000 or so clones, 55% to 75% occurring once. Points on this clone: What it recognizes is unknown.

This specimen consisted of CD4+ T cells sorted from blood, obtained at week 4, from a patient treated with tofacitinib. This sequence originates from a human donor with alopecia areata.

This chain's CDR3 is CASGRYTEAFF. CDR3 DNA sequence: TGTGCCAGCGGGCGATACACTGAAGCTTTCTTT. The chain combines TRBV6-5 with TRBJ1-1; D remains unclear. Germline loops: CDR1 MNHEY, CDR2 SVGAGI. The ends were cut back, 8 bases at V and 3 bases at J, with 7 bases in the middle. CDR3 length: 11 amino acids.